This T cell receptor beta chain is from a study of patients and donors after allogeneic stem cell transplantation. V was clipped by 5 bases and J by 5 bases; unmatched bases: 5. The CDR3 totals 15 residues. TCRdb re-called the RT-PCR reads with MiXCR, one entry per CDR3 protein. This sample has 920,000 or so distinct CDR3 sequences, with 18% found just once. At least ten counts were recorded for this clonotype. The clonotype comes from a human donor who was either an allogeneic HSCT recipient or a stem cell or donor lymphocyte infusion donor (not recorded which). It is not recorded whose cells these are; they may come from a transplant donor. The sequenced material came from blood, either unsorted or a sorted T cell fraction (not recorded which). This chain links TRBV12-3 or TRBV12-4 with TRBJ2-5, with TRBD2 matching over 13 bases. CDR3 sequence reads: CASSLLAGGPETQYF. In DNA form, the CDR3 reads TGTGCCAGCAGTCTACTAGCGGGAGGGCCCGAGACCCAGTACTTC.